The 20 T cell receptor beta chains in this list originate from one sample, sequenced in a study of blood T cell repertoires in COVID-19. TCRdb keeps only in-frame clones here, not all; method: immunoSEQ multiplex PCR. The sample shows over 85,000 clones, 87% of them seen only once. The sample consisted of peripheral blood. Receptors were obtained from an elderly woman with acute or convalescent COVID-19.

The genes are TRBV10-3 and TRBJ1-5; weak D call: TRBD1 (5 bases). The CDR3 consists of 13 residues. Trimming removed 7 bases at V and 4 bases at J, with 11 bases between. From germline, CDR1 is ENHRY and CDR2 SYGVKD. Here the CDR3 reads CAIKGALNQPQHF. CDR3 coding DNA: TGTGCCATCAAAGGGGCCCTTAATCAGCCCCAGCATTTT.

The genes are TRBV19 and TRBJ2-1, with TRBD1 identical over 10 bases. The CDR3 has 15 amino acids. CDR1 is LNHDA and CDR2 is SQIVND in the germline V gene (reference sequence). With V trimmed by 0 bases and J by 7 bases, 3 bases remained unmatched. CDR3 protein: CASSIDADRGNEQFF. The CDR3 bases are TGTGCCAGTAGTATAGACGCGGACAGGGGGAATGAGCAGTTCTTC.

The J gene is TRBJ2-5, the V gene TRBV11-2; maybe TRBD1 (6 bases). CDR1 is SGHAT and CDR2 is FQNNGV in the germline V gene. The CDR3 is 14 residues long. Trimming cost V 3 bases and J 2 bases, with 10 bases left between them. The CDR3: CASSFGGGQETQYF. The CDR3 DNA follows: TGTGCCAGCAGCTTTGGGGGCGGGCAAGAGACCCAGTACTTC.

The rearrangement uses TRBV5-1 and TRBJ2-1, with 10 bases aligning to TRBD2. The CDR3 is made up of 16 amino acids. J was trimmed by 8 bases and V by 2 bases; bases with no gene match: 10. Germline V gives CDR1 SGHRS, CDR2 YFSETQ. The CDR3 loop is CASSFERGGLADEQFF. The CDR3 region has the DNA TGCGCCAGCAGCTTCGAGCGGGGGGGCCTAGCCGATGAGCAGTTCTTC.

V usage is TRBV23-1 and J usage is TRBJ2-7, with 7 bases lining up with TRBD1. TRBV23-1 is flagged as an ORF with uncertain function. The CDR3 has 16 residues. Trimming cost V 0 bases and J 0 bases; bases outside gene matches: 5. CDR3 residues: CASSQSPQGFSYEQYF. CDR3 sequence (DNA): TGCGCCAGCAGTCAATCTCCACAGGGGTTCTCCTACGAGCAGTACTTC.

A single count supports this clone. The CDR3 region has the DNA TGTGCCATTATGTCTTGGCTTCCTAGCTCCTACAATGAGCAGTTCTTC. It specifies CAIMSWLPSSYNEQFF. The gene calls are TRBV21-1 and TRBJ2-1; the tabulated D call, TRBD2, remains unverified against the DNA. TRBV21-1 is classified as a pseudogene. CDR3 length: 16 amino acids.

The chain has TRBV19 and TRBJ1-5; D is unclear. Trimming removed 2 bases at V and 6 bases at J, with 17 bases between. The length of the CDR3 is 16 residues. Germline V gene data show CDR1 as LNHDA and CDR2 as SQIVND (reference sequence). CDR3 nucleotides: TGTGCCAGTAGTATAAGGGAGCGGGGTTCCTCTCAGCCCCAGCATTTT. It specifies CASSIRERGSSQPQHF.

In this sample, this clone turned up once. The chain joins TRBV19 to TRBJ1-2; no clear D gene. The length of the CDR3 is 12 residues. CDR1 and CDR2 (germline): LNHDA, SQIVND (reference sequence). V lost 5 bases and J lost 5, with 9 bases in between. The CDR3 DNA sequence: TGTGCCAGTAGTTCACGGACTTATGGCTACACCTTC. It translates to CASSSRTYGYTF.

The chain has TRBV7-9 and TRBJ2-1, with 8 bases identical to TRBD1. In germline, CDR1 is SEHNR, CDR2 FQNEAQ (reference sequence). The CDR3 length is 16 residues. V was pared by 5 bases and J by 0 bases, with 6 bases of the junction left unmatched. This CDR3 reads CASSPWTGISYNEQFF. The DNA for the CDR3 is TGTGCCAGCAGCCCTTGGACAGGGATCTCCTACAATGAGCAGTTCTTC.

This clone was detected once. V usage is TRBV28 and J usage is TRBJ2-7; weak D call: TRBD1 (6 bases). The CDR3 extends over 14 amino acids. Germline CDR1 is MDHEN and CDR2 is SYDVKM. V gave up 7 bases and J gave up 6 bases, with 19 bases separating them. The CDR3 reads CASTLEGQRLEQYF. CDR3 coding DNA: TGTGCCAGCACCTTGGAAGGACAGCGTCTCGAGCAGTACTTC. Supplemented by reference TRBV28 and TRBJ2-7, the full variable domain reads DVKVTQSSRYLVKRTGEKVFLECVQDMDHENMFWYRQDPGLGLRLIYFSYDVKMKEKGDIPEGYSVSREKKERFSLILESASTNQTSMYLCASTLEGQRLEQYFGPGTRLTVT.

J is TRBJ1-1 and V is TRBV11-2; no firm D call. Germline V gives CDR1 SGHAT, CDR2 FQNNGV. This CDR3 comprises 16 residues. V shed 0 bases and J shed 0 bases, with 11 bases lying between them. DNA of the CDR3: TGTGCCAGCAGCTTAGACCTTGGCCAGGTGAACACTGAAGCTTTCTTT. It yields the protein CASSLDLGQVNTEAFF. The whole variable domain, filled in from reference TRBV11-2 and TRBJ1-1, reads EAGVAQSPRYKIIEKRQSVAFWCNPISGHATLYWYQQILGQGPKLLIQFQNNGVVDDSQLPKDRFSAERLKGVDSTLKIQPAKLEDSAVYLCASSLDLGQVNTEAFFGQGTRLTVV.

The chain couples TRBV7-3 to TRBJ2-2; 8 nucleotides match TRBD2. This CDR3 comprises 14 residues. V lost 5 bases, J lost 4 bases, and 3 bases stayed unmatched. From germline, CDR1 is SGHTA and CDR2 FQGTGA. CDR3 nucleotides: TGTGCCAGCAGCGCTGCGGGGGGCACCGGGGAGCTGTTTTTT. This gives the protein CASSAAGGTGELFF.

The chain couples TRBV5-6 to TRBJ2-5, with 9 bases identical to TRBD1. CDR1 and CDR2 (germline): SGHDT, YYEEEE. There are 15 residues in the CDR3. V shed 5 bases and J 2 bases; nucleotides not matched to a gene: 7. In nucleotides, the CDR3 is TGTGCCAGCAGTCCCGGGACAGGGTTTCAAGAGACCCAGTACTTC. Protein product: CASSPGTGFQETQYF.

The chain is built from TRBV5-1 and TRBJ1-1, with a tentative D call TRBD1 (6 bases). Per the germline V gene, CDR1 is SGHRS and CDR2 is YFSETQ. The CDR3 sequence is 16 residues long. V gave up 0 bases and J gave up 5 bases, with 17 bases separating them. The CDR3 DNA is TGCGCCAGCAGCTTGGCTACAGGGCAGGTCCGTACTGAAGCTTTCTTT. Translated: CASSLATGQVRTEAFF.

The CDR3 here is CASSRQGSPSEQYF. The CDR3 coding sequence is TGTGCCAGCAGCCGACAGGGGTCCCCCTCCGAGCAGTACTTC. The chain has TRBV3-1 (or the pseudogene TRBV3-2) and TRBJ2-7; TRBD1 agrees at 8 bases. J was trimmed by 6 bases and V by 4 bases; bases with no gene match: 8. The CDR3 is 14 residues long. CDR1 and CDR2 (germline): LGHDT, YNNKEL (reference sequence).

The chain uses TRBV18 and TRBJ1-4, with 11 bases lining up with TRBD1. From germline, CDR1 is KGHSH and CDR2 LQKENI. Trimming cost V 2 bases and J 0 bases; bases outside gene matches: 2. The CDR3 extends over 17 amino acids. Here the CDR3 DNA reads TGTGCCAGCTCACCAAAGGGACAGGGGGCAACTAATGAAAAACTGTTTTTT. Translation gives CASSPKGQGATNEKLFF.

The chain has TRBV18 and TRBJ1-1; D might be TRBD1 (6 bases). The CDR3 consists of 18 residues. Germline V CDR1 and CDR2: KGHSH, LQKENI. Trimming pared 3 bases from V and 0 bases from J, leaving 20 bases between. CDR3 bases: TGTGCCAGCTCACCGTTGACAGGATGGGGGACCATGAACACTGAAGCTTTCTTT. Translating it yields CASSPLTGWGTMNTEAFF.

The CDR3 region has the DNA TGTGCCAGCAGCGTACGGACAGGGAACACAGATACGCAGTATTTT. It translates to CASSVRTGNTDTQYF. The chain couples TRBV9 to TRBJ2-3, with 8 bases fitting TRBD1. This CDR3 has 15 amino acids. V shed 1 base and J 2 bases; nucleotides not matched to a gene: 3. The germline gives CDR1 SGDLS, CDR2 YYNGEE.

The chain carries TRBV28 and TRBJ1-1; D is possibly TRBD1 (6 bases). Germline V lookup: CDR1 MDHEN, CDR2 SYDVKM. V lost 2 bases and J lost 7, with 11 bases in between. CDR3 length equals 13 residues. The DNA for the CDR3 is TGTGCCAGCAGTTTAGGGGGGGGCGGTGAAGCTTTCTTT. As protein: CASSLGGGGEAFF.

The rearrangement links TRBV2 to TRBJ2-7; 7 bases are a match to TRBD2. CDR1 and CDR2 from the germline V gene are SNHLY and FYNNEI. The CDR3 consists of 12 residues. Germline trimming cut 6 bases from V and 7 bases from J; bases unmatched to any gene: 6. CDR3 loop: CASRERGREQYF. CDR3 in DNA: TGTGCCAGCAGGGAGCGGGGTCGAGAGCAGTACTTC.